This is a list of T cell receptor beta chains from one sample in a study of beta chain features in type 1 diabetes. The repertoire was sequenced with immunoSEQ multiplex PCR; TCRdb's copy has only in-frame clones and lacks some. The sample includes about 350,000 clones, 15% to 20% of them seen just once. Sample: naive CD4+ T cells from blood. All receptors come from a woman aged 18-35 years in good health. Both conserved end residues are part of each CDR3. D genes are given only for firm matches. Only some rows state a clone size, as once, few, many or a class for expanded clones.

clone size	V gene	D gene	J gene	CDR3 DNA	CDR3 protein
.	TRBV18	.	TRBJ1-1	TGTGCCAGCTCGCCGGGTCAGAACACTGAAGCTTTCTTT	CASSPGQNTEAFF
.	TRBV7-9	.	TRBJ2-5	TGTGCCAGCAGCTTTATCGGGGAGACCCAGTACTTC	CASSFIGETQYF
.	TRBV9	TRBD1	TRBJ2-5	TGTGCCAGCAGCCCTACAGGGGGTAAAGAGACCCAGTACTTC	CASSPTGGKETQYF
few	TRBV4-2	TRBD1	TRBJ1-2	TGTGCCAGCAGCCAAGGTTTTTCCCAGGGGGCTTATGGCTACACCTTC	CASSQGFSQGAYGYTF
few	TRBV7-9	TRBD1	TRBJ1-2	TGTGCCAGCAGCCTCGATCCCTATGACAGGGAAGGAGGCGGCTACACCTTC	CASSLDPYDREGGGYTF
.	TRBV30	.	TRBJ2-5	TGTGCCTGGAGTCCAGCACAGGGGGAGGGAGAGACCCAGTACTTC	CAWSPAQGEGETQYF
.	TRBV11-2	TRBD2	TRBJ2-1	TGTGCCAGCAGCTTACTAGCGGGCATTTACAATGAGCAGTTCTTC	CASSLLAGIYNEQFF
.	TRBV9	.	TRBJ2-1	TGTGCCAGCAGCGTTACTGGCAATGAGCAGTTCTTC	CASSVTGNEQFF
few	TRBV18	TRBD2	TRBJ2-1	TGTGCCAGCTCACCACCGGGACTAGAATACAATGAGCAGTTCTTC	CASSPPGLEYNEQFF
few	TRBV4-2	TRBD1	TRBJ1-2	TGTGCCAGCAGCCAAGTTCAGGGGGCGAGTGGCTACACCTTC	CASSQVQGASGYTF
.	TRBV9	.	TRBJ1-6	TGTGCCAGCAGCGCAGAAGGAGCAGACGTAAGATCACCCCTCCACTTT	CASSAEGADVRSPLHF
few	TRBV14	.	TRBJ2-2	TGTGCCAGCAGCCAAGTAGTTCCGAGGACCGGGGAGCTGTTTTTT	CASSQVVPRTGELFF
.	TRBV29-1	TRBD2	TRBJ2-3	TGCAGCGTTGAACGGCTACGGGAGGGCACAGATACGCAGTATTTT	CSVERLREGTDTQYF
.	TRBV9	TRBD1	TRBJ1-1	TGTGCCAGCAGCGTAGCGGGACAGGGGGGTTTGGACACTGAAGCTTTCTTT	CASSVAGQGGLDTEAFF
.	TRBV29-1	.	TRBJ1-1	TGCAGCGCCACGAACAGCCGGAAGATGAACACTGAAGCTTTCTTT	CSATNSRKMNTEAFF
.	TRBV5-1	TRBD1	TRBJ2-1	TGCGCCAGCAGCCGGACAGGGGGTGTTGATGAGCAGTTCTTC	CASSRTGGVDEQFF
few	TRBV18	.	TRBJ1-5	TGTGCCAGCTCGCCAGAGGGGGTTAGCAATCAGCCCCAGCATTTT	CASSPEGVSNQPQHF
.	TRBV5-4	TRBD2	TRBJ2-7	TGTGCCAGCAGCTTGACTGCGGGGGGGCCCTACGAGCAGTACTTC	CASSLTAGGPYEQYF
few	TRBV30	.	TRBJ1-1	TGTGCCTGGAGTGTGGGAGGCGGCAGCCAGAACACTGAAGCTTTCTTT	CAWSVGGGSQNTEAFF
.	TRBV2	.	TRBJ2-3	TGTGCCAGCAGTGAAACGGGGGACACGCAGTATTTT	CASSETGDTQYF
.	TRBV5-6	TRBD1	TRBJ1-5	TGTGCCAGCAGCCTAGGGGGCAGTCAGCCCCAGCATTTT	CASSLGGSQPQHF
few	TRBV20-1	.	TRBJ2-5	TGCAGTGCCCGCCTAGTAGAGACCCAGTACTTC	CSARLVETQYF
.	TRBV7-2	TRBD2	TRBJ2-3	TGTGCCAGCAACTTCCGCGGGGGAGATACGCAGTATTTT	CASNFRGGDTQYF
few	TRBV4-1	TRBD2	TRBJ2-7	TGCGCCAGCAGCCACGTCGGGACTAGCGCCCACTACGAGCAGTACTTC	CASSHVGTSAHYEQYF
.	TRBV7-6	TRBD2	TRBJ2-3	TGTGCCAGCAGCTTAGCGGGTTTTGCGGGACTAGCGGGAGGGCCGCGTACAGATACGCAGTATTTT	CASSLAGFAGLAGGPRTDTQYF
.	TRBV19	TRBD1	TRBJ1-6	TGTGCCAGTAGTACCCCGGGACAGGGGGATTATTCACCCCTCCACTTT	CASSTPGQGDYSPLHF
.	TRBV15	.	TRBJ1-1	TGTGCCACCAGCCGCGGTGCGGAGAGGACTGAAGCTTTCTTT	CATSRGAERTEAFF
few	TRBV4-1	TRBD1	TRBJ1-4	TGCGCCAGCAGCCAGCTGGGACAGGCCATTGGAAAACTGTTTTTT	CASSQLGQAIGKLFF
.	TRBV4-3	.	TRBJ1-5	TGCGCCAGCAGCCAAGATTTCCCGGGGAGAGATCAGCCCCAGCATTTT	CASSQDFPGRDQPQHF
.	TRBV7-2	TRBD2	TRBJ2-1	TGTGCCAGCAGCCTCGGGGCTAGCGGGAACCGGGGGGAGCAGTTCTTC	CASSLGASGNRGEQFF
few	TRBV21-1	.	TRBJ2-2	TGTGCCAGCAGCGCGGACAGGGAAGAGAATGACGGGGAGCTGTTTTTT	CASSADREENDGELFF
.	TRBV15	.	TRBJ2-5	TGTGCCACCAGCAGAGATATCAGCGTTCGAGAGACCCAGTACTTC	CATSRDISVRETQYF
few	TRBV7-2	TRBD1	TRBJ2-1	TGTGCCGGTGGGTGGGGACAGGGGAGCAATGAGCAGTTCTTC	CAGGWGQGSNEQFF
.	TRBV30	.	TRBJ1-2	TGTGCCTGGAGCTCCGGAGTGGGCTACACCTTC	CAWSSGVGYTF
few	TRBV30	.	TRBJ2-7	TGTGCCTGGAGTCGGGGTAGCTCGTACGAGCAGTACTTC	CAWSRGSSYEQYF
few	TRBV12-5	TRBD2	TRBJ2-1	TGTGCTAGTGCCGCTAGACTAGCGGGAGGTAATGAGCAGTTCTTC	CASAARLAGGNEQFF
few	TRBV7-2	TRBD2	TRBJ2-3	TGTGCCAGCAGCTTAGCCGCGGGGGCAGATACGCAGTATTTT	CASSLAAGADTQYF
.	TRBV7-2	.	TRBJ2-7	TGTGCCAGCAGCTCAACAGGGTACGAGCAGTACTTC	CASSSTGYEQYF
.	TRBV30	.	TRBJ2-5	TGTGCCTGGAGTGCTCAAGAGACCCAGTACTTC	CAWSAQETQYF
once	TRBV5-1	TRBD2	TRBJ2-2	TGCGCCAGCAGTTCGCTACTAGCGGGAGGGCCGGGCACCGGGGAGCTGTTTTTT	CASSSLLAGGPGTGELFF
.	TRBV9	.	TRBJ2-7	TGTGCCAGCAGCGTAGGCGGTCAGAGCTCCTACGAGCAGTACTTC	CASSVGGQSSYEQYF
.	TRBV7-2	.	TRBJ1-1	TGTGCCAGCATTATTCGGTGGGGGGGCGCCAATGAAGCTTTCTTT	CASIIRWGGANEAFF
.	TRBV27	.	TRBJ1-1	TGTGCCAGCAGCCCGCAGGGATTCATAACTGAAGCTTTCTTT	CASSPQGFITEAFF
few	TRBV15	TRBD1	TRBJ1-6	TGTGCCACCAGCAGGGACAGGGTCGGTACACCCCTCCACTTT	CATSRDRVGTPLHF
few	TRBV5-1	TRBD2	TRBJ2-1	TGCGCCAGTTTAAAGAGAGAAGCGGGAGGTGAGCAGTTCTTC	CASLKREAGGEQFF
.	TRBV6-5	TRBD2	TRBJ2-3	TGTGCCAGCAGTTACAGCCTAGCGGGGGGTCGAGATACGCAGTATTTT	CASSYSLAGGRDTQYF
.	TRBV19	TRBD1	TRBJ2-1	TGTGCCAGTAGTACTCGGGACAGGGACAATGAGCAGTTCTTC	CASSTRDRDNEQFF
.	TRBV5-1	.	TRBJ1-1	TGCGCCAGCAGCCTAAGTAACACTGAAGCTTTCTTT	CASSLSNTEAFF
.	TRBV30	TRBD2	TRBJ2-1	TGTGCCTGGAGTGTAATGTGGCTAGCGGGGGGAGGGAATGAGCAGTTCTTC	CAWSVMWLAGGGNEQFF
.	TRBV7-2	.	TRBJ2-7	TGTGCCAGCAGCTTAATCTCCCCCTTCGAGAAGAGTACGAGGTACGAGCAGTACTTC	CASSLISPFEKSTRYEQYF
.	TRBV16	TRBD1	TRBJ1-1	TGTGCCAGCAGCCCCCTCCGAACCATGACAGGGGTAAACACTGAAGCTTTCTTT	CASSPLRTMTGVNTEAFF
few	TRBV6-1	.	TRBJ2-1	TGTGCCAGCAGTGCGCCGGGACTTGCCTACAATGAGCAGTTCTTC	CASSAPGLAYNEQFF
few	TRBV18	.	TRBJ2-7	TGTGCCAGCTCACCACCTCGAGGGGGGGGGAGCTACGAGCAGTACTTC	CASSPPRGGGSYEQYF
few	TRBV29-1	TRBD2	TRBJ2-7	TGCAGCGTTGGGGAGCGCCCTAGCGGGGGCTCCTCCTACGAGCAGTACTTC	CSVGERPSGGSSYEQYF
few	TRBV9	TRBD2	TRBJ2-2	TGTGCCAGCAGCGCAAGGAGGACTAGCGGGAACACCGGGGAGCTGTTTTTT	CASSARRTSGNTGELFF